This T cell receptor beta chain was documented in a study of CD8 T cells in ankylosing spondylitis. MiXCR, applied by TCRdb to the 5' RACE reads, yields one record per CDR3 protein. The sample holds just under 95,000 distinct CDR3 sequences; roughly 10% are singletons and the top ten take 5.1%. This clonotype has at least ten counts. The sequenced sample was blood, either unsorted or a sorted T cell fraction (not recorded which). The source is a male donor with ankylosing spondylitis or in good health (not recorded which).

In nucleotides, the CDR3 is TGTGCCAGCAGTGCTAGCGGGGGGGCCACCGGGGAGCTGTTTTTT. It is translated as CASSASGGATGELFF. The chain employs TRBV2 and TRBJ2-2; the match to TRBD2 covers 12 bases. Germline V gene lookup returns CDR1 SNHLY and CDR2 FYNNEI. Trimming removed 4 bases from V and 4 bases from J; junction bases left unmatched: 1. This CDR3 has 15 amino acids.